These 32 T cell receptor beta chains were sequenced from one sample in a study of cytomegalovirus exposure and HLA in healthy donors. Both 60 Vbeta primers and 13 Jbeta primers went into the PCR. The repertoire was sequenced with immunoSEQ multiplex PCR; TCRdb's copy has only in-frame clones and lacks some. The data hold about 200,000 clones, with 65% to 80% observed a single time. The sample comprised PBMCs. These receptors were taken from a man aged 45-65 years in good health and CMV-seronegative.

The table lists this clone with a few counts. CDR3 sequence: CASSSSTHREAFF. In DNA form, the CDR3 reads TGCGCCAGCAGCTCTTCCACTCACAGGGAAGCTTTCTTT. The rearrangement links TRBV5-1 to TRBJ1-1; perhaps TRBD1 as D (5 bases). Trimming cost V 3 bases and J 8 bases, with 14 bases left between them. From germline, CDR1 is SGHRS and CDR2 YFSETQ. The CDR3 totals 13 residues. The full variable domain, rest sourced from reference TRBV5-1 and TRBJ1-1, is KAGVTQTPRYLIKTRGQQVTLSCSPISGHRSVSWYQQTPGQGLQFLFEYFSETQRNKGNFPGRFSGRQFSNSRSEMNVSTLELGDSALYLCASSSSTHREAFFGQGTRLTVV.

The V and J genes are TRBV4-1 and TRBJ2-5, with 9 bases fitting TRBD2. The J call may be faulty, since TRBJ2-7 better matches the DNA end. Germline lookup yields CDR1 MGHRA and CDR2 YSYEKL. CDR3 length: 16 amino acids. The CDR3 sequence: CASSQNLAGMSHEQYF. In DNA, the CDR3 is TGCGCCAGCAGCCAAAACCTAGCGGGGATGTCTCACGAGCAGTACTTC.

This rearrangement joins TRBV25-1 to TRBJ1-1; 9 nucleotides agree with TRBD1. This CDR3 has 15 amino acids. The junction had 8 bases not matched to a gene; V was cut back by 4 bases and J by 5 bases. Germline-derived CDR1 and CDR2 are MGHDK and SYGVNS. The CDR3 sequence: CASSGRTGVRTEAFF. The CDR3 DNA sequence: TGTGCCAGCAGTGGTCGGACAGGGGTGAGGACTGAAGCTTTCTTT. The variable domain in full, with the rest retrieved from reference TRBV25-1 and TRBJ1-1, is EADIYQTPRYLVIGTGKKITLECSQTMGHDKMYWYQQDPGMELHLIHYSYGVNSTEKGDLSSESTVSRIRTEHFPLTLESARPSHTSQYLCASSGRTGVRTEAFFGQGTRLTVV.

The genes are TRBV18 and TRBJ2-5; D not certain. The CDR3 runs 14 residues. The germline V and J ends were trimmed by 2 bases and 1 base, with 8 bases remaining between them. CDR1 and CDR2 (germline): KGHSH, LQKENI. This chain's CDR3 is CASSPIVTQETQYF. CDR3 coding DNA: TGTGCCAGCTCACCAATAGTTACCCAAGAGACCCAGTACTTC.

The rearrangement joins TRBV28 to TRBJ2-6, with 7 bases lining up with TRBD2. Germline V gives CDR1 MDHEN, CDR2 SYDVKM. The trim removed 3 bases at V and 0 bases at J, leaving 8 bases unmatched. The length of the CDR3 is 18 residues. CDR3 in DNA: TGTGCCAGCAGTTTGGGGCTAGCGGAACTCTCTGGGGCCAACGTCCTGACTTTC. This gives the protein CASSLGLAELSGANVLTF.

CDR3 sequence: CASSLQTGRNTGELFF. As DNA, the CDR3 is TGTGCCAGCAGCTTGCAGACAGGGCGGAACACCGGGGAGCTGTTTTTT. The chain uses TRBV5-4 and TRBJ2-2; 7 bases map to TRBD1. This CDR3 comprises 16 residues. The V and J ends lost 1 base and 1 base, in that order; junction bases with no gene match: 4. The germline CDR1 and CDR2 sequences are SGHNT and YYREEE (reference sequence). Filled out from reference TRBV5-4 and TRBJ2-2, the complete variable domain reads ETGVTQSPTHLIKTRGQQVTLRCSSQSGHNTVSWYQQALGQGPQFIFQYYREEENGRGNFPPRFSGLQFPNYSSELNVNALELDDSALYLCASSLQTGRNTGELFFGEGSRLTVL.

The chain joins TRBV5-1 to TRBJ2-7; D may be TRBD2 (6 bases). Germline V CDR1 and CDR2: SGHRS, YFSETQ. V was pared by 1 base and J by 2 bases, with 13 bases between. This CDR3 contains 15 residues. Here the CDR3 reads CASSLFGRGTYEQYF. In DNA, the CDR3 is TGCGCCAGCAGCTTGTTCGGGAGAGGCACCTACGAGCAGTACTTC.

The chain uses TRBV23-1 and TRBJ1-2; a weak D match, TRBD1 (6 bases). TRBV23-1 counts as an open reading frame of uncertain function. This CDR3 contains 19 residues. Trimming pared 4 bases from V and 0 bases from J, leaving 24 bases between. CDR3 amino acids: CASSPPPGQPHPSNYGYTF. CDR3 bases: TGCGCCAGCAGTCCGCCCCCCGGACAGCCCCATCCTTCTAACTATGGCTACACCTTC.

The chain joins TRBV4-1 to TRBJ2-7, with 7 nucleotides matching TRBD1. Unmatched junction bases numbered 5, after V lost 4 bases and J lost 5 bases. Germline V gives CDR1 MGHRA, CDR2 YSYEKL. There are 13 residues in the CDR3. CDR3 sequence (DNA): TGCGCCAGCAGCCGGACACAGGGGAACGAGCAGTACTTC. Encoded protein: CASSRTQGNEQYF.

The CDR3 DNA is TGCGCCAGCAGCTTGGAAGCGGGAGGGCCCTACGAGCAGTACTTC. Translated, it gives CASSLEAGGPYEQYF. The V and J genes are TRBV5-1 and TRBJ2-5; 10 bases fit TRBD2. The J call is doubtful: the DNA matches TRBJ2-7 better. The CDR3 covers 15 residues. Per the germline V gene, CDR1 is SGHRS and CDR2 is YFSETQ.

V usage is TRBV30 and J usage is TRBJ1-5; D remains ambiguous. Germline CDR1 and CDR2: GTSNPN and SVGIG (reference sequence). V was trimmed by 0 bases and J by 3 bases, leaving 15 bases between them. The CDR3 totals 16 residues. The CDR3 DNA follows: TGTGCCTGGAGTGTACCGTTTCCGGGAAACAATCAGCCCCAGCATTTT. Protein product: CAWSVPFPGNNQPQHF.

The rearrangement uses TRBV2 and TRBJ1-5; D may be TRBD1 (5 bases). The germline V gene encodes CDR1 SNHLY and CDR2 FYNNEI. Between the trimmed V and J ends, which lost 2 bases and 3 bases, there was a span of 8 bases. The length of the CDR3 is 14 residues. The CDR3 DNA sequence: TGTGCCAGCAGTGAAAGGGGAAACAATCAGCCCCAGCATTTT. Translation gives CASSERGNNQPQHF.

The chain employs TRBV27 and TRBJ2-7; TRBD2 matches 11 bases. Germline V gives CDR1 MNHEY, CDR2 SMNVEV (reference sequence). V lost 0 bases and J lost 2; bases outside the gene matches: 6. CDR3 length: 17 amino acids. The CDR3 coding sequence is TGTGCCAGCAGTTTATCGTCCGGGACTAGCGGCACCTACGAGCAGTACTTC. As protein: CASSLSSGTSGTYEQYF.

The V and J genes are TRBV14 and TRBJ1-4, with D possibly TRBD1 on 5 matching bases. The V gene's germline CDR1 is SGHDN and CDR2 FVKESK. CDR3 length equals 13 residues. V dropped 5 bases and J dropped 4 bases, with 8 bases sitting between them. The CDR3 DNA is TGTGCCAGCAGCAGGGGTAGTAATGAAAAACTGTTTTTT. It encodes CASSRGSNEKLFF.

J is TRBJ2-5 and V is TRBV29-1, with D unresolved. The end of the DNA fits TRBJ2-7 better, so the J call may be wrong. Germline V lookup: CDR1 SQVTM, CDR2 ANQGSEA. This CDR3 has 13 amino acids. CDR3 sequence reads: CSVAPAGAYEQYF. In DNA form, the CDR3 reads TGCAGCGTTGCCCCCGCCGGAGCCTACGAGCAGTACTTC.

The CDR3 bases are TGTGCCAGTAGTTCGAAGACTAGCGGGAGGGCCGGGGAGCTGTTTTTT. Its protein product is CASSSKTSGRAGELFF. This chain connects TRBV19 to TRBJ2-2; 14 nucleotides match TRBD2. Trimming removed 5 bases from V and 6 bases from J; junction bases left unmatched: 5. Germline CDR1 reads LNHDA; CDR2 reads SQIVND (reference sequence). The CDR3 is 16 amino acids. Based on the CDR3 plus reference TRBV19 and TRBJ2-2, the full variable domain is DGGITQSPKYLFRKEGQNVTLSCEQNLNHDAMYWYRQDPGQGLRLIYYSQIVNDFQKGDIAEGYSVSREKKESFPLTVTSAQKNPTAFYLCASSSKTSGRAGELFFGEGSRLTVL.

V and J are TRBV9 and TRBJ2-7; D may be TRBD2 (5 bases). The ends were cut back, 4 bases at V and 5 bases at J, with 13 bases in the middle. Per the germline V gene, CDR1 is SGDLS and CDR2 is YYNGEE. The CDR3 is 13 amino acids. Here the CDR3 reads CASSRREGDEQYF. CDR3 in DNA: TGTGCCAGCAGCCGACGAGAGGGAGACGAGCAGTACTTC. Drawing the rest from reference TRBV9 and TRBJ2-7, the complete variable domain is DSGVTQTPKHLITATGQRVTLRCSPRSGDLSVYWYQQSLDQGLQFLIQYYNGEERAKGNILERFSAQQFPDLHSELNLSSLELGDSALYFCASSRREGDEQYFGPGTRLTVT.

V gene TRBV5-4 combines with J gene TRBJ1-1; maybe TRBD1 (6 bases). The CDR3 spans 13 residues. From germline, CDR1 is SGHNT and CDR2 YYREEE (reference sequence). V was pared by 0 bases and J by 8 bases, with 11 bases between. Here the CDR3 DNA reads TGTGCCAGCAGCTTGGACCCGGACAGAGAAGCTTTCTTT. It is translated as CASSLDPDREAFF.

The V call is TRBV4-1, the J call TRBJ2-2, with D possibly TRBD1 on 5 matching bases. This CDR3 region has 14 residues. Germline CDR1 MGHRA, CDR2 YSYEKL. V lost 0 bases to trimming and J lost 5 bases, with 7 bases between them. The CDR3 nucleotides read TGCGCCAGCAGCCAAGATCAGGGTACCGGGGAGCTGTTTTTT. It translates to CASSQDQGTGELFF.

The V and J genes are TRBV5-1 and TRBJ1-4, with D possibly being TRBD1 (5 bases). CDR3 length equals 17 residues. Germline CDR1 reads SGHRS; CDR2 reads YFSETQ. The V end was cut by 0 bases, the J end by 4 bases, with 16 bases between. The CDR3 nucleotides read TGCGCCAGCAGCTTGGGGGGGACTACATTCCTTAATGAAAAACTGTTTTTT. Translating gives CASSLGGTTFLNEKLFF.

Only a few counts were recorded for this clone. The chain employs TRBV4-1 and TRBJ1-1, with a possible D match to TRBD1 (6 bases). The CDR3 totals 17 residues. Trimming cost V 0 bases and J 11 bases, with 25 bases left between them. CDR1 is MGHRA, CDR2 YSYEKL, per germline. The CDR3 coding sequence is TGCGCCAGCAGCCAAGAACGTTCAGTCGTCAGGGGCCTTGAGGCTTTCTTT. It translates to CASSQERSVVRGLEAFF.

This rearrangement joins TRBV5-4 to TRBJ2-3; tentative D call: TRBD1 (6 bases). The CDR3 covers 14 residues. Germline V gives CDR1 SGHNT, CDR2 YYREEE (reference sequence). Trimming removed 0 bases from V and 5 bases from J, with 10 bases in between. CDR3 coding DNA: TGTGCCAGCAGCTTGGGCCAGGGGAGAGATACGCAGTATTTT. Amino acids: CASSLGQGRDTQYF.

The rearrangement joins TRBV18 to TRBJ2-7, with TRBD1 matching over 9 bases. V was pared by 0 bases and J by 2 bases, with 5 bases of the junction left unmatched. The CDR3 is 16 residues long. Germline CDR1 reads KGHSH; CDR2 reads LQKENI. The CDR3 DNA is TGTGCCAGCTCACCACCCTTCGGACAGGGGACCTACGAGCAGTACTTC. The encoded protein is CASSPPFGQGTYEQYF.

The genes are TRBV27 and TRBJ2-7; maybe TRBD2 (5 bases). Deletions cut 2 bases from V and 2 bases from J, with 7 bases between. The germline V gene encodes CDR1 MNHEY and CDR2 SMNVEV (reference sequence). The CDR3 length is 13 residues. The CDR3 DNA sequence: TGTGCCAGCAGTTTAAACGGGGCCTACGAGCAGTACTTC. It encodes CASSLNGAYEQYF.

This sequence joins TRBV28 and TRBJ2-7; TRBD2 matches 15 bases. This CDR3 is 21 amino acids long. The V segment lost 5 bases and the J segment 0 bases; nucleotides outside the gene matches: 17. Germline CDR1 reads MDHEN; CDR2 reads SYDVKM. The CDR3 DNA reads TGTGCCAGCAGTCGCCGATCCTCCGGGACTAGCGGGAGGCGGGGCTCCTACGAGCAGTACTTC. It is translated as CASSRRSSGTSGRRGSYEQYF.

The gene calls are TRBV7-8 and TRBJ2-2, with TRBD2 identical over 9 bases. Germline CDR1 reads SGHVS; CDR2 reads FQNEAQ. The V and J ends lost 1 base and 1 base, in that order; junction bases with no gene match: 1. The CDR3 consists of 16 residues. CDR3 DNA sequence: TGTGCCAGCAGCTTAGGGACTAGCGTGAACACCGGGGAGCTGTTTTTT. Translated, it gives CASSLGTSVNTGELFF.

This chain connects TRBV2 to TRBJ2-7; D is unresolved. This CDR3 region has 12 residues. Germline lookup yields CDR1 SNHLY and CDR2 FYNNEI. Trimming took 8 bases from V and 6 from J, leaving 14 bases between them. CDR3 residues: CASERTRIEQYF. The CDR3 nucleotides are TGTGCCAGCGAGCGAACAAGGATCGAGCAGTACTTC.

This clone was counted between two and nine times. V and J are TRBV5-1 and TRBJ2-2; 7 positions agree with TRBD2. The V gene's germline CDR1 is SGHRS and CDR2 YFSETQ. This CDR3 has 20 amino acids. J lost 5 bases, V lost 0 bases, and 19 bases had no gene match. CDR3: CASSLVAPAVWRESTGELFF. DNA for the CDR3: TGCGCCAGCAGCTTGGTTGCTCCGGCGGTCTGGCGGGAGTCGACCGGGGAGCTGTTTTTT.

The CDR3 loop reads CASRTGLGEQYF. CDR3 DNA: TGTGCCAGCAGGACGGGACTAGGCGAGCAGTACTTC. The V and J genes are TRBV5-6 and TRBJ2-7, with 8 nucleotides matching TRBD2. The germline V gene encodes CDR1 SGHDT and CDR2 YYEEEE. V gave up 5 bases and J gave up 6 bases; unmatched junction bases: 4. This CDR3 is built from 12 residues.

The chain carries TRBV5-4 and TRBJ2-6, with 7 bases identical to TRBD1. The CDR3 is 15 amino acids. The trim removed 5 bases at V and 4 bases at J, leaving 6 bases unmatched. CDR1 and CDR2 (germline): SGHNT, YYREEE (reference sequence). The DNA of the CDR3 is TGTGCCAGCAGGGCAGACAGGGCCGGGGCCAACGTCCTGACTTTC. It yields the protein CASRADRAGANVLTF. The variable domain in full, completed from reference TRBV5-4 and TRBJ2-6, reads ETGVTQSPTHLIKTRGQQVTLRCSSQSGHNTVSWYQQALGQGPQFIFQYYREEENGRGNFPPRFSGLQFPNYSSELNVNALELDDSALYLCASRADRAGANVLTFGAGSRLTVL.

The chain couples TRBV6-1 to TRBJ2-1, with D possibly being TRBD2 (6 bases). V was clipped by 1 base and J by 3 bases, with 10 bases between them. The germline V gene encodes CDR1 MNHNS and CDR2 SASEGT. The CDR3 length is 15 residues. DNA for the CDR3: TGTGCCAGCAGTGAAGGAGGTAGCGGCTACAATGAGCAGTTCTTC. Amino acids: CASSEGGSGYNEQFF.

The rearrangement uses TRBV4-2 and TRBJ2-3; TRBD2 might be the D (6 bases). The V end was cut by 3 bases, the J end by 5 bases, with 9 bases between. Germline assignment: CDR1 LGHNA and CDR2 YNFKEQ. The CDR3 covers 13 residues. The CDR3 region is CASSQGLQDTQYF. Written as DNA, the CDR3 is TGTGCCAGCAGCCAGGGACTGCAAGATACGCAGTATTTT.